This entry lists 8 T cell receptor beta chains sequenced from one sample in a study of PD-1 blockade in classical Hodgkin lymphoma. The assay was immunoSEQ multiplex PCR, and TCRdb's table has in-frame clones only and misses some. The profile shows 90,000 or so clones, about 93% of them singletons. Brentuximab vedotin exposure varied, and every patient relapsed after autologous stem cell transplantation. Sequenced material: peripheral blood mononuclear cells (PBMCs), taken before the second cycle of nivolumab. The receptors derive from a human donor with classical Hodgkin lymphoma.

The J gene is TRBJ1-2, the V gene TRBV2; a possible D gene is TRBD1 (6 bases). V was clipped by 0 bases and J by 8 bases, with 13 bases between them. CDR1 is SNHLY and CDR2 is FYNNEI in the germline V gene. The CDR3 has 14 amino acids. The CDR3 sequence is CASSEAGTGIGYTF. CDR3 DNA: TGTGCCAGCAGTGAAGCGGGCACAGGGATCGGCTACACCTTC.

This sequence joins TRBV29-1 and TRBJ2-5, with a weak D call TRBD2 (6 bases). Trimming took 1 base from V and 5 from J, leaving 20 bases between them. From germline, CDR1 is SQVTM and CDR2 ANQGSEA. CDR3 length equals 16 residues. In nucleotides, the CDR3 is TGCAGCGTTGAAGGGAGGGTAGTCGGGTTGGGGGAGACCCAGTACTTC. Protein sequence: CSVEGRVVGLGETQYF.

This clone is a singleton in its sample. V is TRBV6-1 and J is TRBJ2-3, with 8 bases matching TRBD2. The CDR3 spans 14 residues. Losses at the gene ends were 7 bases for V and 2 bases for J; bases not matched to a gene: 5. The germline V gene encodes CDR1 MNHNS and CDR2 SASEGT. The CDR3 DNA sequence: TGTGCCAGCACTCAGCGGGAGTTCACAGATACGCAGTATTTT. Its protein is CASTQREFTDTQYF.

CDR3 DNA: TGTGCCAGCAAGGAGGGGCAAACGTACGAGCAGTACTTC. It encodes CASKEGQTYEQYF. V is TRBV28 and J is TRBJ2-7; weak D call: TRBD2 (6 bases). V was cut by 7 bases and J by 4 bases, with 14 bases left in between. The CDR3 runs to 13 residues. Germline CDR1 reads MDHEN; CDR2 reads SYDVKM. Full variable domain (remainder filled in from reference TRBV28 and TRBJ2-7): DVKVTQSSRYLVKRTGEKVFLECVQDMDHENMFWYRQDPGLGLRLIYFSYDVKMKEKGDIPEGYSVSREKKERFSLILESASTNQTSMYLCASKEGQTYEQYFGPGTRLTVT.

This chain uses TRBV9 with TRBJ2-2; 7 bases map to TRBD2. This CDR3 region has 12 residues. Germline CDR1 is SGDLS and CDR2 is YYNGEE. With 8 bases clipped from V and 3 bases from J, the junction kept 1 base outside the gene matches. CDR3 bases: TGTGCCAGTCGGGGGGACACCGGGGAGCTGTTTTTT. This encodes CASRGDTGELFF.

The J gene is TRBJ2-7, the V gene TRBV6-1; TRBD1 agrees at 10 bases. This CDR3 has 14 residues. Germline V gives CDR1 MNHNS, CDR2 SASEGT. J was trimmed by 3 bases and V by 7 bases; bases with no gene match: 6. The CDR3 region is CASMRTGGRYEQYF. The CDR3 nucleotides are TGTGCCAGCATGAGGACAGGGGGGCGCTACGAGCAGTACTTC.

This chain links TRBV28 with TRBJ2-3; D remains unclear. Germline V gives CDR1 MDHEN, CDR2 SYDVKM. Trimming cost V 4 bases and J 8 bases, with 22 bases left between them. This CDR3 is built from 16 residues. Here the CDR3 reads CASSSPLWPGMGTQYF. CDR3 sequence (DNA): TGTGCCAGCAGTTCCCCTCTTTGGCCAGGCATGGGTACGCAGTATTTT.

This clone was seen only once. The chain is built from TRBV19 and TRBJ2-7, with a possible D match to TRBD1 (6 bases). The V end lost 2 bases, the J end lost 0 bases, and 8 bases lay between the germline ends. Germline CDR1 and CDR2: LNHDA and SQIVND (reference sequence). The CDR3 runs 14 residues. The CDR3 here is CASSIQGSSYEQYF. In DNA, the CDR3 is TGTGCCAGTAGTATACAGGGGAGCTCCTACGAGCAGTACTTC.